A single T cell receptor beta chain is shown here with its context. Its target is unknown. The table came from immunoSEQ multiplex PCR; TCRdb's copy has only in-frame clones and leaves some out. The data contain approximately 330,000 clones, about 80% of them singletons. Germline V CDR1 and CDR2: MDHEN, SYDVKM. The CDR3 consists of 13 residues. Trimming pared 2 bases from V and 8 bases from J, leaving 12 bases between. The record originates from a study of cytotoxic CD8 clonotypes in ibrutinib-treated CLL. Study-wide context: With a range of 6 to 36, the median treatment time before response samples were taken was roughly twelve months.

Broader study findings: T-cell clonality at baseline went above that of age-matched healthy donors and rose and fell with circulating CD8+ T-cell counts. Sustained-remission and progressing patients had unequal sampling times. Public clonotypes occurred uncommonly; on treatment, they contracted or remained stable.

The source is a human donor with chronic lymphocytic leukemia. The specimen was PBMCs, collected before ibrutinib treatment. The chain carries TRBV28 and TRBJ1-2; no firm D call. The CDR3 DNA reads as TGTGCCAGCAGTTTAATTGGGGTTTTAGGCTACACCTTC. It yields the protein CASSLIGVLGYTF.